One sample yielded the 8 T cell receptor beta chains listed below, sequenced in a study of post-analysis software for immune sequencing data. Their antigens are not known. General study results and limits: TRBV5-6, TRBV5-1 and TRBV20-1 were among roughly five TRBV segments more frequent in patients than controls.

Unique molecular identifiers were carried by the TCR beta cDNA libraries. MiXCR, applied by TCRdb to the PCR reads, yields one record per CDR3 protein. Here the sample spans 500,000 to 600,000 distinct CDR3 sequences, roughly 47% being singletons. Sequencing input: blood. Every receptor here comes from a girl between 10 and 17 years old with multiple sclerosis.

The gene calls are TRBV5-6 and TRBJ2-3; TRBD1 aligns across 8 bases. Germline values: CDR1 SGHDT, CDR2 YYEEEE. The V and J ends lost 2 bases and 2 bases, in that order; junction bases with no gene match: 7. The CDR3 extends over 16 amino acids. Written as DNA, the CDR3 is TGTGCCAGCAGCTTCCGCCGGGACAGGTTCACAGATACGCAGTATTTT. Amino acid sequence: CASSFRRDRFTDTQYF.

The J gene is TRBJ2-1, the V gene TRBV7-2, with 12 bases identical to TRBD2. The V and J ends lost 1 base and 9 bases, in that order; junction bases with no gene match: 7. Looked up from germline, CDR1 is SGHTA and CDR2 is FQGNSA. The CDR3 has 16 amino acids. CDR3 protein: CASSLGLAGGQGEQFF. In DNA, the CDR3 is TGTGCCAGCAGCTTAGGGCTAGCGGGGGGGCAGGGTGAGCAGTTCTTC.

The V call is TRBV20-1, the J call TRBJ2-7; 9 bases agree with TRBD1. Germline CDR1 reads DFQATT; CDR2 reads SNEGSKA (reference sequence). The J segment lost 4 bases and the V segment lost 2 bases, leaving 9 bases of the junction unmatched. The CDR3 contains 15 residues. For the CDR3, the DNA is TGCAGTGCTAGACACAGGGGGCGAAGTGATTACGAGCAGTACTTC. This codes for CSARHRGRSDYEQYF.

Of note for this clonotype: Possible read error: a much larger clone is one base away. The chain joins TRBV4-1 to TRBJ2-5; tentatively, D is TRBD1 or TRBD2 (5 bases each). Germline CDR1 MGHRA, CDR2 YSYEKL. Trimming removed 0 bases from V and 11 bases from J, with 22 bases in between. This CDR3 is 16 amino acids long. CDR3 nucleotides: TGCGCCAGCAGCCAAGAGGTGAGGGGCGCATTCGATGAGCAGTACTTC. This encodes CASSQEVRGAFDEQYF.

This chain joins TRBV12-3 or TRBV12-4 and TRBJ2-1; 8 nucleotides agree with TRBD2. Trimming removed 10 bases from V and 5 bases from J; junction bases left unmatched: 16. CDR3 size: 16 residues. CDR3 DNA sequence: TGTGCCATACGACGGGGGGGCCAAGGGGTTGACAATGAGCAGTTCTTC. Protein: CAIRRGGQGVDNEQFF.

The V call is TRBV20-1, the J call TRBJ2-1; D gene ambiguous. V gave up 4 bases and J gave up 2 bases, with 9 bases separating them. The CDR3 consists of 13 residues. Germline V gene data show CDR1 as DFQATT and CDR2 as SNEGSKA (reference sequence). CDR3 DNA sequence: TGCAGTGCTATCTCCGGGCCCTACAATGAGCAGTTCTTC. Amino acids: CSAISGPYNEQFF.

This clonotype turned up a few times. The gene calls are TRBV7-9 and TRBJ1-2; no clear D. CDR3 length equals 14 residues. Deletions cut 3 bases from V and 2 bases from J, with 10 bases between. Germline CDR1 reads SEHNR; CDR2 reads FQNEAQ (reference sequence). The CDR3: CASSFTGLNYGYTF. The CDR3 nucleotides read TGTGCCAGCAGCTTTACCGGGCTCAACTATGGCTACACCTTC.

The CDR3 region has the DNA TGTGCCAGCAGTTCCCGGGAGGGAGGCCCTCCCCACGAGCAGTACTTC. This codes for CASSSREGGPPHEQYF. V is TRBV28 and J is TRBJ2-7, with 8 nucleotides matching TRBD2. The CDR3 runs 16 residues. V lost 4 bases and J lost 5; bases outside the gene matches: 13. Germline V CDR1 and CDR2: MDHEN, SYDVKM.